A selection of T cell receptor beta chains follows, all from one sample in a study of blood T cells in healthy people across ages. One entry per CDR3 protein results from TCRdb running MiXCR on the 5' RACE reads. Counted here are roughly 800,000 distinct CDR3 sequences, about 55% occurring once; the ten biggest clones make up roughly two fifths. What was sequenced was blood. The receptor set was obtained from a man older than 75 in good health. Each CDR3 is given with its conserved first and last residue. Fields, in order: V gene, J gene, CDR3 protein.

>TRBV11-2|NA
CASSLDAQGRYEQYF
>TRBV2|TRBJ2-7
CASARGGYEQYF
>TRBV12-3/TRBV12-4|TRBJ2-3
CASSPGLAGGPSPQYF
>TRBV6-5|NA
CASRSGPNEQYF
>TRBV5-1|TRBJ2-7
CASSLDAYEQYF
>TRBV15|TRBJ2-3
CATSMKIGESSTDTQYF
>TRBV6-1|TRBJ2-7
CASSGTGWDEQYF
>TRBV19|TRBJ2-1
CASSLGRFGRIVYNEQFF
>TRBV4-2|TRBJ2-1
CASSQLAGGRDEQFF
>TRBV5-1|TRBJ1-2
CASSLSPTPYGYTF
>TRBV10-3|TRBJ2-3
CAINEGSTDTQYF
>TRBV6-1|TRBJ2-3
CASAPVRTDTQYF
>TRBV4-1|TRBJ1-2
CASSPLGRGQNCGYTF
>TRBV12-3/TRBV12-4|TRBJ1-5
CASTPGQGQPQHF
>TRBV7-2|TRBJ1-4
CASSPPGHTTNEKLFF
>TRBV29-1|TRBJ2-4
CSVRQALAKNIQYF
>TRBV20-1|TRBJ2-7
CSAPRPAAGVSYEQYF
>TRBV20-1|TRBJ1-2
CSARTGSSEGYTF
>TRBV20-1|TRBJ2-1
CSAAGGGSGHEQFF
>TRBV6-6|TRBJ2-1
CASSYSSQSYNEQFF
>TRBV6-5|TRBJ1-2
CASSSRTGKGYTF
>TRBV20-1|TRBJ2-1
CSAISGSSYNEQFF
>TRBV7-9|TRBJ2-5
CASSSGTSGLYQETQYF
>TRBV21-1|TRBJ2-5
CASSKGLLRPYRGEIGEQYF
>TRBV20-1|TRBJ2-5
CSASPLGQVETQYF